This TCR beta chain was sequenced for a study of a mutant IDH1 vaccine in newly diagnosed glioma. Looking at the study overall: Patients got their first vaccination 4-6 weeks after radiotherapy alone, or with temozolomide cycles.

As regards this clone: Its specificity is not known.

V was clipped by 2 bases and J by 5 bases, with 7 bases between them. The CDR3 runs to 12 residues. Per the germline V gene, CDR1 is LNHDA and CDR2 is SQIVND (reference sequence). Sequencing used immunoSEQ multiplex PCR; TCRdb keeps in-frame clones, though not all of them. The sample records about 60,000 clones, nearly 85% being singletons. Specified time point: week 23, last vaccination. A 20-mer mutant IDH1 peptide at 300 ug was injected subcutaneously with topical imiquimod. Each donor presented with a new WHO grade 3 or 4 astrocytoma that tested IDH1-mutant and showed ATRX loss. This chain uses TRBV19 with TRBJ2-7; possibly TRBD2 for D (5 bases). The receptor was isolated from a man aged 18 to 29 with glioma. The source was PBMCs, collected from a glioma patient whose treatment included an IDH1 peptide vaccine. CDR3 loop: CASSIWGDEQYF. The CDR3 DNA is TGTGCCAGTAGTATATGGGGAGACGAGCAGTACTTC.